Each of the 23 T cell receptor beta chains below was sequenced from the same sample in a study of blood T cell repertoires in COVID-19. Some clones are missing from TCRdb's copy, which holds only in-frame ones; the method was immunoSEQ multiplex PCR. This table holds 35,000 to 50,000 clones, around 91% found once. The sequenced sample was peripheral blood. The receptors derive from a man between 50 and 59 years old with active COVID-19.

This clone was counted once. This chain links TRBV3-1 (or the pseudogene TRBV3-2) with TRBJ2-3; TRBD1 agrees at 7 bases. This CDR3 spans 14 amino acids. After removal of 8 bases from V and 2 bases from J, the junction contained 7 bases not matched to a gene. Germline V gives CDR1 LGHDT, CDR2 YNNKEL (reference sequence). In DNA form, the CDR3 reads TGTGCCAGCCAGGGGGACGGAAACACAGATACGCAGTATTTT. This gives the protein CASQGDGNTDTQYF.

The chain recombines TRBV5-6 with TRBJ2-7; a possible D gene is TRBD2 (6 bases). The CDR3 sequence is 13 residues long. V lost 4 bases, J lost 5 bases, and 13 bases lay in between. Germline V lookup: CDR1 SGHDT, CDR2 YYEEEE. The CDR3 DNA reads as TGTGCCAGCAGCCTGGGGGACTTTGACGAGCAGTACTTC. Residues: CASSLGDFDEQYF.

Here the CDR3 reads CASSVTVVYTEAFF. The CDR3 DNA sequence: TGTGCCAGCAGCGTGACAGTTGTCTACACTGAAGCTTTCTTT. The genes are TRBV9 and TRBJ1-1; tentatively, D is TRBD1 (5 bases). V was clipped by 2 bases and J by 3 bases, with 11 bases between them. The CDR3 has 14 residues. The germline gives CDR1 SGDLS, CDR2 YYNGEE.

The CDR3 here is CASSLQDSRQYF. For the CDR3, the DNA is TGCGCCAGCAGCCTCCAAGACAGTAGACAGTATTTT. V usage is TRBV5-1 and J usage is TRBJ2-3; D is possibly TRBD1 (5 bases). This CDR3 contains 12 residues. V lost 4 bases, J lost 12 bases, and 15 bases lay in between. Germline-derived CDR1 and CDR2 are SGHRS and YFSETQ.

V is TRBV4-1 and J is TRBJ2-7; TRBD1 might be the D (5 bases). Trimming stripped 4 bases from V and 1 base from J, with 8 bases between. The CDR3 is made up of 13 amino acids. The germline V gene has CDR1 MGHRA and CDR2 YSYEKL. The CDR3, as DNA: TGCGCCAGCAGCCTCACAGGTTCCTACGAGCAGTACTTC. It codes for CASSLTGSYEQYF.

This chain connects TRBV7-3 to TRBJ1-6; 7 bases align to TRBD1. V lost 2 bases and J lost 8; bases outside the gene matches: 6. Germline values: CDR1 SGHTA, CDR2 FQGTGA. There are 15 residues in the CDR3. The CDR3 loop is CASSLGRGSDSPLHF. Here the CDR3 DNA reads TGTGCCAGCAGCTTAGGCAGGGGGTCTGATTCACCCCTCCACTTT.

J is TRBJ2-7 and V is TRBV5-5, with 9 bases fitting TRBD1. CDR3 length equals 14 residues. Germline V gene lookup returns CDR1 SGHKS and CDR2 YYEKEE (reference sequence). Losses at the gene ends were 4 bases for V and 2 bases for J; bases not matched to a gene: 4. The CDR3, as DNA: TGTGCCAGCAGCGGGACAGGGAGCACCTACGAGCAGTACTTC. Translating gives CASSGTGSTYEQYF.

CDR3 nucleotide sequence: TGTGCCAGTAGTGCCCCGGGAAATACATTAAGGAGCAATCAGCCCCAGCATTTT. Translated, it gives CASSAPGNTLRSNQPQHF. The chain employs TRBV19 and TRBJ1-5; unclear D gene. In germline, CDR1 is LNHDA, CDR2 SQIVND (reference sequence). This CDR3 spans 18 amino acids. V was clipped by 5 bases and J by 1 base, with 21 bases between them.

The chain links TRBV28 to TRBJ1-5; D is unresolved. Trimming pared 6 bases from V and 2 bases from J, leaving 11 bases between. The germline CDR1 and CDR2 sequences are MDHEN and SYDVKM. The CDR3 length is 14 residues. The CDR3 reads CASSPGRGNQPQHF. For the CDR3, the DNA is TGTGCCAGCAGCCCTGGCCGGGGCAATCAGCCCCAGCATTTT.

The CDR3 bases are TGTGCCAGCAGCTCCCGGGACAGGGGGTCGGGAGATACGCAGTATTTT. The encoded protein is CASSSRDRGSGDTQYF. The genes are TRBV7-3 and TRBJ2-3, with TRBD1 matching over 11 bases. Germline V lookup: CDR1 SGHTA, CDR2 FQGTGA. The length of the CDR3 is 16 residues. Losses at the gene ends were 4 bases for V and 5 bases for J; bases not matched to a gene: 8.

The chain employs TRBV18 and TRBJ1-3, with 7 nucleotides matching TRBD1. Per the germline V gene, CDR1 is KGHSH and CDR2 is LQKENI. The CDR3 loop spans 16 amino acids. After removal of 6 bases from V and 4 bases from J, the junction contained 12 bases not matched to a gene. This CDR3 reads CASSVIRGQSGNTIYF. DNA for the CDR3: TGTGCCAGCTCCGTCATCCGGGGACAGTCAGGAAACACCATATATTTT.

This clone has only one observation. The chain employs TRBV12-5 and TRBJ1-2; TRBD1 matches 10 bases. Losses at the gene ends were 1 base for V and 9 bases for J; bases not matched to a gene: 5. Per the germline V gene, CDR1 is LGHNT and CDR2 is FRNRAP. The CDR3 has 14 amino acids. DNA for the CDR3: TGTGCTAGTGGTTTGGGGGACAGGGGTGAACGCTACACCTTC. Its protein product is CASGLGDRGERYTF. The full variable domain, with the rest looked up from reference TRBV12-5 and TRBJ1-2, is DARVTQTPRHKVTEMGQEVTMRCQPILGHNTVFWYRQTMMQGLELLAYFRNRAPLDDSGMPKDRFSAEMPDATLATLKIQPSEPRDSAVYFCASGLGDRGERYTFGSGTRLTVV.

The rearrangement links TRBV19 to TRBJ2-5; 13 bases line up with TRBD2. V lost 5 bases to trimming and J lost 3 bases; unmatched junction nucleotides: 15. Germline CDR1 and CDR2: LNHDA and SQIVND (reference sequence). CDR3 length equals 19 residues. CDR3 residues: CASSWTGTSGDLNKETQYF. CDR3 in DNA: TGTGCCAGTAGTTGGACCGGGACTAGCGGGGACCTAAATAAAGAGACCCAGTACTTC.

This sequence joins TRBV30 and TRBJ1-5; D gene unclear. The V end lost 0 bases, the J end lost 5 bases, and 20 bases lay between the germline ends. The germline gives CDR1 GTSNPN, CDR2 SVGIG (reference sequence). This CDR3 comprises 17 residues. DNA for the CDR3: TGTGCCTGGAGTGTAACGGGCGGAGGGATAGGCGATCAGCCCCAGCATTTT. This sequence encodes CAWSVTGGGIGDQPQHF.

This sequence joins TRBV9 and TRBJ2-4, with D possibly being TRBD1 (7 bases). V lost 4 bases, J lost 0 bases, and 14 bases lay in between. This CDR3 region has 16 residues. In germline, CDR1 is SGDLS, CDR2 YYNGEE. CDR3 sequence: CASSTRDSLAKNIQYF. The CDR3 region has the DNA TGTGCCAGCAGCACGCGGGACAGCCTAGCCAAAAACATTCAGTACTTC.

This sequence joins TRBV4-3 and TRBJ2-1; 8 bases fit TRBD2. The germline gives CDR1 LGHNA, CDR2 YSLEER. Unmatched junction bases numbered 13, after V lost 7 bases and J lost 8 bases. The CDR3 is made up of 15 amino acids. The CDR3, as DNA: TGCGCCAGCACCGCCGGCGGGGGGCCACGGGATGAGCAGTTCTTC. Translated: CASTAGGGPRDEQFF.

The rearrangement uses TRBV10-3 and TRBJ1-5; 7 bases fit TRBD1. With 8 bases clipped from V and 5 bases from J, the junction kept 6 bases outside the gene matches. CDR1 is ENHRY and CDR2 is SYGVKD in the germline V gene. The CDR3 runs 13 residues. Here the CDR3 reads CAIATGVDQPQHF. CDR3 DNA: TGTGCCATCGCCACAGGGGTGGATCAGCCCCAGCATTTT.

This sequence joins TRBV6-6 and TRBJ1-3; tentatively, D is TRBD1 (6 bases). This CDR3 is built from 13 residues. Germline V lookup: CDR1 MNHNY, CDR2 SVGAGI (reference sequence). Trimming left V 5 bases short and J 7 bases short, with 12 bases between. For the CDR3, the DNA is TGTGCCAGCAGTAACCACAGGGAGAACACCATATATTTT. Protein: CASSNHRENTIYF.

The rearrangement links TRBV28 to TRBJ1-2, with 7 bases matching TRBD1. CDR3 length: 14 amino acids. V was pared by 6 bases and J by 4 bases, with 8 bases of the junction left unmatched. Germline assignment: CDR1 MDHEN and CDR2 SYDVKM. CDR3 protein: CASSSPGQIYGYTF. The CDR3, as DNA: TGTGCCAGCAGCTCTCCGGGACAGATCTATGGCTACACCTTC.

This chain uses TRBV6-5 with TRBJ2-7; 11 nucleotides align to TRBD2. CDR3 size: 15 residues. The V segment lost 5 bases and the J segment 6 bases; nucleotides outside the gene matches: 9. Germline V lookup: CDR1 MNHEY, CDR2 SVGAGI. CDR3 nucleotides: TGTGCCAGCAGTCCAATAGCGGGGGGGGTCGGCGAGCAGTACTTC. This encodes CASSPIAGGVGEQYF.

The V gene is TRBV4-3, the J gene TRBJ2-2, with D maybe TRBD2 (6 bases). The V gene lost 4 bases and the J gene lost 0 bases, with 12 bases spanning the gap. The CDR3 sequence is 16 residues long. Per the germline V gene, CDR1 is LGHNA and CDR2 is YSLEER. CDR3 sequence reads: CASSPYGGANTGELFF. CDR3 DNA: TGCGCCAGCAGCCCATACGGAGGGGCGAACACCGGGGAGCTGTTTTTT.

A word on this clone: The junction does not match germline at one end; this may be a read error. The CDR3 coding sequence is TGTGCCAGCAGCTTTAGCGGGGGGGCCAGAAACATTCAGTACTTC. This codes for CASSFSGGARNIQYF. This chain joins TRBV7-2 and TRBJ2-4; 11 nucleotides align to TRBD2. CDR1 SGHTA and CDR2 FQGNSA come from the germline V gene. This CDR3 region has 15 residues.

This chain uses TRBV13 with TRBJ2-2; the D gene is possibly TRBD1 (5 bases). V was trimmed by 5 bases and J by 1 base, leaving 11 bases between them. From germline, CDR1 is PRHDT and CDR2 FYEKMQ (reference sequence). This CDR3 has 15 residues. This CDR3 is CASSRQPQNTGELFF. The CDR3 bases are TGTGCCAGCAGCAGACAGCCTCAGAACACCGGGGAGCTGTTTTTT.